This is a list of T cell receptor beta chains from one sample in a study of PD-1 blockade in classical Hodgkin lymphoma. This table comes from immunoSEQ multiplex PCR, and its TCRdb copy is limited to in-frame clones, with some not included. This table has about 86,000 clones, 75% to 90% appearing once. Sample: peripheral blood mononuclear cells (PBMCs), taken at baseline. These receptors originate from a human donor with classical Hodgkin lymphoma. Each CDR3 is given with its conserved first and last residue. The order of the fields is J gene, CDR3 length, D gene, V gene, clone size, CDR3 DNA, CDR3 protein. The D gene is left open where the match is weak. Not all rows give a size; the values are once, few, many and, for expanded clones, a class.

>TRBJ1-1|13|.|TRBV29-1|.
TGCAGCGTTGGCTCGCGGGCCCGCACTGAAGCTTTCTTT
CSVGSRARTEAFF
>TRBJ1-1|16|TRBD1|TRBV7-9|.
TGTGCCAGCAGCTTACCCCGGACAGGGGAGAACACTGAAGCTTTCTTT
CASSLPRTGENTEAFF
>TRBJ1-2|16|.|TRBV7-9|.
TGTGCCAGCAGCTGGATGGAGGGGGGCGAAGTGTTGCGCTACACCTTC
CASSWMEGGEVLRYTF
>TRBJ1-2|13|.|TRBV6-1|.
TGTGCCAGCAGTGATTGGGGGGGCTATGGCTACACCTTC
CASSDWGGYGYTF
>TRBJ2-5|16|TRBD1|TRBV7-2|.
TGTGCCAGCAGCCTCGGACAGGGGGCGTATCGAGAGACCCAGTACTTC
CASSLGQGAYRETQYF
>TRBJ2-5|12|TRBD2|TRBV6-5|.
TGTGCCAGCTGCGGGGGACCAGAGACCCAGTACTTC
CASCGGPETQYF
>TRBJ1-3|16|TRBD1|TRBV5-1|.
TGCGCCAGCAGCCGCATTTCCGCGGACAGGGGGTCAACCATATATTTT
CASSRISADRGSTIYF
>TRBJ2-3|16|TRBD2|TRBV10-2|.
TGCGCCACCCTAAGACTAGCGGGATGGGGCACAGATACGCAGTATTTT
CATLRLAGWGTDTQYF
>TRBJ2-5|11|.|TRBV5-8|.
TGTGCCAGCAGGCCCCAAGAGACCCAGTACTTC
CASRPQETQYF
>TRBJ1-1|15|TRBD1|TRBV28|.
TGTGCCAGCAGTTTCACCGACAGGGGCAACACTGAAGCTTTCTTT
CASSFTDRGNTEAFF
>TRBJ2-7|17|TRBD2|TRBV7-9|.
TGTGCCAGCAGCTTAGAAGGGCCCTGGGGAGGGACCTACGAGCAGTACTTC
CASSLEGPWGGTYEQYF
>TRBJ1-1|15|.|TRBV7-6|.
TGTGCCAGCTCCGAACTGGCGGGGACGAACACTGAAGCTTTCTTT
CASSELAGTNTEAFF
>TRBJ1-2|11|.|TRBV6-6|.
TGTGCCAGCAGTTACCCTTATGGCTACACCTTC
CASSYPYGYTF
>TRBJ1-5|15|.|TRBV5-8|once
TGTGCCAGCAGCTACGGGAGTTATAGCAATCAGCCCCAGCATTTT
CASSYGSYSNQPQHF
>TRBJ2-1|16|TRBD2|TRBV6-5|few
TGTGCCAGCAGTTCTACCGGGACTAGAGGAAACAATGAGCAGTTCTTC
CASSSTGTRGNNEQFF
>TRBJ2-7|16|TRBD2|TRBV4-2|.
TGTGCCACCGCGGAACTAGCGGGAGGCCTCTCCTACGAGCAGTACTTC
CATAELAGGLSYEQYF
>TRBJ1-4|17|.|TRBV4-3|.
TGCGCCAGCAGCCAAGATGGGGAGCCAGGGCTGGCTGAAAAACTGTTTTTT
CASSQDGEPGLAEKLFF
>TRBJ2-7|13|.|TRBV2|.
TGTGCCAGCACGCAGGCGACAACCTACGAGCAGTACTTC
CASTQATTYEQYF
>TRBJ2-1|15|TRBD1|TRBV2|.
TGTGCCAGCAGTCCAGGGGACAGCTCCTACAATGAGCAGTTCTTC
CASSPGDSSYNEQFF
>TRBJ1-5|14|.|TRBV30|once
TGTGCCTGGAGTGTGGGGGGCTTCAATCAGCCCCAGCATTTT
CAWSVGGFNQPQHF
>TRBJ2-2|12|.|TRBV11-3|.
TGTGCCAGCAGCTTTAACACCGGGGAGCTGTTTTTT
CASSFNTGELFF
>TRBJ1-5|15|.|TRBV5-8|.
TGTGCCAGCAGCCCGGTGAAGGGCCGCAATCAGCCCCAGCATTTT
CASSPVKGRNQPQHF
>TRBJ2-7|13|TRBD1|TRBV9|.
TGTGCCAGCAGCTTGGACAGGGGTTACGAGCAGTACTTC
CASSLDRGYEQYF
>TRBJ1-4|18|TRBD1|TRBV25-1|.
TGTGCCAGCAGTGCCCCGGGACAGGGGATCACAACTAATGAAAAACTGTTTTTT
CASSAPGQGITTNEKLFF
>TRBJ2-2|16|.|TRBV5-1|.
TGCGCCAGCAGCTTGGTGGCCGGCGCGAACACCGGGGAGCTGTTTTTT
CASSLVAGANTGELFF
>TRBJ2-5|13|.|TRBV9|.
TGTGCCAGCAGCGTAGCCTACGGGGAGACCCAGTACTTC
CASSVAYGETQYF
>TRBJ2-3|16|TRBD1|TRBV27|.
TGTGCCAGCAGGGGGGGGACAGGGAGTTGGACAGATACGCAGTATTTT
CASRGGTGSWTDTQYF
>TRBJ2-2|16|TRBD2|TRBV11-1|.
TGTGCCAGCACCCTACTAGCGGGCGGGGGCACCGGGGAGCTGTTTTTT
CASTLLAGGGTGELFF
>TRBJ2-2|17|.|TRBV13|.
TGTGCCAGCAGCTTAGAAGGTCCCGGGGGACGCACCGGGGAGCTGTTTTTT
CASSLEGPGGRTGELFF
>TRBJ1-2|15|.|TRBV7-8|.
TGTGCCAGCAGCATAGGCGCCTCTTCGAACTATGGCTACACCTTC
CASSIGASSNYGYTF
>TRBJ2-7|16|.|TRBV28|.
TGTGCCAGCAGTCCTATAAGGTGGGCCGGGTGGAGCGAGCAGTACTTC
CASSPIRWAGWSEQYF
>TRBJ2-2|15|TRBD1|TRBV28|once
TGTGCCAGCAGTTACGGACAGGGGGAAACCGGGGAGCTGTTTTTT
CASSYGQGETGELFF
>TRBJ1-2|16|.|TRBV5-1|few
TGCGCCAGCAGCTTGGCCCGGCGGGCAGACGGCTATGGCTACACCTTC
CASSLARRADGYGYTF
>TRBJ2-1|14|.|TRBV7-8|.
TGTGCCAGCCAAGGGACGGGCGTTTGGAATGAGCAGTTCTTC
CASQGTGVWNEQFF
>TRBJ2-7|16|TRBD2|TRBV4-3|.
TGCGCCAGCAGCCAGACGTTAGCGGGAGGCTCCTACGAGCAGTACTTC
CASSQTLAGGSYEQYF